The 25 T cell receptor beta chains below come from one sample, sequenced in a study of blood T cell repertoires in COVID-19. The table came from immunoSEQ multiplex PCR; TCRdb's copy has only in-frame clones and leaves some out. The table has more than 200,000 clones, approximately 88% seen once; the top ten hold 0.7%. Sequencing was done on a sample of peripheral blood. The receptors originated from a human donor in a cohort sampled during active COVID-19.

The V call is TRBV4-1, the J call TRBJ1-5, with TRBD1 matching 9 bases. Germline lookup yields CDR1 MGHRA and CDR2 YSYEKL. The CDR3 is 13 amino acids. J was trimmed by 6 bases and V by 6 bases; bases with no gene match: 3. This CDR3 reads CASRGTGSQPQHF. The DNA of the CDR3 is TGCGCCAGCAGGGGGACAGGGAGTCAGCCCCAGCATTTT.

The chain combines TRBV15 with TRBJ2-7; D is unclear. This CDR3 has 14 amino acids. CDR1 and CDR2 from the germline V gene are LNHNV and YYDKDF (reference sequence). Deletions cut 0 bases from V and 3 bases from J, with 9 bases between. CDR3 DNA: TGTGCCACCAGCAGAGATGGGCAGGTCTACGAGCAGTACTTC. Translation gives CATSRDGQVYEQYF.

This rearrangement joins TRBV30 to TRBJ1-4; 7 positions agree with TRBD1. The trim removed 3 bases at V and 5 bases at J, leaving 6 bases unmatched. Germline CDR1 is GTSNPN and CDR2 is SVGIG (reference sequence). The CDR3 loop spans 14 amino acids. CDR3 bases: TGTGCCTGGAGCCGACAGGGTGGAAATGAAAAACTGTTTTTT. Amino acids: CAWSRQGGNEKLFF.

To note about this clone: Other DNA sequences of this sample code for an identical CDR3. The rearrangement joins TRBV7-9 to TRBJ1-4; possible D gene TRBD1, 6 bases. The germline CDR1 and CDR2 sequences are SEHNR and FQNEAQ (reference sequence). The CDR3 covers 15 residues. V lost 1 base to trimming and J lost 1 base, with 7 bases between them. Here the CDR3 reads CASSLETGTNEKLFF. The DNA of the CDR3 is TGTGCCAGCAGCTTAGAGACAGGAACTAATGAAAAACTGTTTTTT.

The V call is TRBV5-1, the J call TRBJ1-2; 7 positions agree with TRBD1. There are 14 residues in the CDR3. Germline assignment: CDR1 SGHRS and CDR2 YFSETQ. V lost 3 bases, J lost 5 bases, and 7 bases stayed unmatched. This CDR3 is CASSWTGRTYGYTF. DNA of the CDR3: TGCGCCAGCAGCTGGACAGGAAGGACGTATGGCTACACCTTC. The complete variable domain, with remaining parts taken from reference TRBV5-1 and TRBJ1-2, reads KAGVTQTPRYLIKTRGQQVTLSCSPISGHRSVSWYQQTPGQGLQFLFEYFSETQRNKGNFPGRFSGRQFSNSRSEMNVSTLELGDSALYLCASSWTGRTYGYTFGSGTRLTVV.

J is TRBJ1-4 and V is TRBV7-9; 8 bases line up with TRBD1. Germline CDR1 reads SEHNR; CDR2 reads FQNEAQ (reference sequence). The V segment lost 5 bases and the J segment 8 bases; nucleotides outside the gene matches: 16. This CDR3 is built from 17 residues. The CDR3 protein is CASSTAGQGRGKEKLFF. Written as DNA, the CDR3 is TGTGCCAGCAGCACCGCAGGACAGGGACGGGGGAAGGAAAAACTGTTTTTT.

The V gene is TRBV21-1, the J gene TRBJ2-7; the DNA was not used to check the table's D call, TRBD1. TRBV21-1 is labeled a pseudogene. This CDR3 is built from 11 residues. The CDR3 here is CASPDNYEQYF. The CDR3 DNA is TGTGCCAGCCCAGATAACTACGAGCAGTACTTC.

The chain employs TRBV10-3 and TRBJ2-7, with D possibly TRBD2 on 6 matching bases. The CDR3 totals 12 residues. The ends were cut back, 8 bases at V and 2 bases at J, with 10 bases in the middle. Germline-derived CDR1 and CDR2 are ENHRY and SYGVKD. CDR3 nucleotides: TGTGCCATCGGGGGGACGGCCTACGAGCAGTACTTC. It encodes CAIGGTAYEQYF.

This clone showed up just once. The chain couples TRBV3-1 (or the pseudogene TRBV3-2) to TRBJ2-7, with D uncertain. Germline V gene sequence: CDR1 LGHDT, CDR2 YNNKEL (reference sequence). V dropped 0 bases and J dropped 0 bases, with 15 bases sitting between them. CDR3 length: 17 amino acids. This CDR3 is CASSQDRCGILSYEQYF. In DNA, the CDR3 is TGTGCCAGCAGCCAAGATCGGTGCGGCATCCTCTCCTACGAGCAGTACTTC.

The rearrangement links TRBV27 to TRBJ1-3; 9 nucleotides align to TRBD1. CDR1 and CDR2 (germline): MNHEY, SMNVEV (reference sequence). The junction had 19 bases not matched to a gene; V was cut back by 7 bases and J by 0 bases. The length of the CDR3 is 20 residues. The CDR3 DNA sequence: TGTGCCAGCACTCGCTCCGGGACAGGGCCCCTCGTTGGCTCTGGAAACACCATATATTTT. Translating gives CASTRSGTGPLVGSGNTIYF.

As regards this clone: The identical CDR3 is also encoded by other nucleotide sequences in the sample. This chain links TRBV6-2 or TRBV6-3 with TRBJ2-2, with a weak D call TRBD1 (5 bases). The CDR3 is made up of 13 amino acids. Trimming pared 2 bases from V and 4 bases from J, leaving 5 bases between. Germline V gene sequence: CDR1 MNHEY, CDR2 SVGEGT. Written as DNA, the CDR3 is TGTGCCAGCAGTTACAGGGGCACCGGGGAGCTGTTTTTT. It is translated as CASSYRGTGELFF.

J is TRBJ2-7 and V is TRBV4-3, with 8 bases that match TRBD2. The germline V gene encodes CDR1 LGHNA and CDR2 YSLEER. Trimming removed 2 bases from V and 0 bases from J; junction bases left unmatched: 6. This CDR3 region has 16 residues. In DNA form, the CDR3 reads TGCGCCAGCAGCCAACACCATAGCGGGACCTCCTACGAGCAGTACTTC. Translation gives CASSQHHSGTSYEQYF.

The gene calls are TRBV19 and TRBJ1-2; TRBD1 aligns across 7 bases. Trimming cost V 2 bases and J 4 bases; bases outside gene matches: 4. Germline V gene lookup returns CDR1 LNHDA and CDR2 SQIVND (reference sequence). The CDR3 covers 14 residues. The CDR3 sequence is CASSITQGGYGYTF. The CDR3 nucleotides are TGTGCCAGTAGTATAACCCAGGGGGGCTATGGCTACACCTTC.

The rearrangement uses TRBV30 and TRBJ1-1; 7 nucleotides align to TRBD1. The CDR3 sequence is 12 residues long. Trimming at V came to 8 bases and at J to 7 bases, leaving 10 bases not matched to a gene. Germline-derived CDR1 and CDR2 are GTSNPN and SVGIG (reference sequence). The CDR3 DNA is TGTGCCAGACAAGATGGGACAGTTGAAGCTTTCTTT. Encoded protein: CARQDGTVEAFF.

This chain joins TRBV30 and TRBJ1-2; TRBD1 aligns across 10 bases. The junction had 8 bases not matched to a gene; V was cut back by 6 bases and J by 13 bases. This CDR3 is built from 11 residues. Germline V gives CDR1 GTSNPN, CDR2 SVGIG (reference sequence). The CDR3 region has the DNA TGTGCCTGTCCAATTGGGACAGGGGCCACCTTC. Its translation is CACPIGTGATF.

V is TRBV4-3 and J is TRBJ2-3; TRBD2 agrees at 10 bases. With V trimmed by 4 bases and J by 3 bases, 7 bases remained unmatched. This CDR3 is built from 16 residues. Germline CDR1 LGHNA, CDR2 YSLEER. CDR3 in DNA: TGCGCCAGCAGCCGAGCCGGGACTAGCGAGACAGATACGCAGTATTTT. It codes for CASSRAGTSETDTQYF.

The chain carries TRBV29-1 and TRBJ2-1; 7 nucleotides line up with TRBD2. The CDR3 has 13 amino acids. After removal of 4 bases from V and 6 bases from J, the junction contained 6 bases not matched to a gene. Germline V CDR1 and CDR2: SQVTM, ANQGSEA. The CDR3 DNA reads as TGCAGCGTTGGTCGGACTAGAAGCAATGAGCAGTTCTTC. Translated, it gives CSVGRTRSNEQFF.

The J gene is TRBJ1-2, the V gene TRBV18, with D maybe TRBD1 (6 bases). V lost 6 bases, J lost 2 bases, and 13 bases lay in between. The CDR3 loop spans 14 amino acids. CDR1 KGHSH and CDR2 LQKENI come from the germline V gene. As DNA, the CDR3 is TGTGCCAGCTCGGCCATACAGGGAAACTATGGCTACACCTTC. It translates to CASSAIQGNYGYTF.

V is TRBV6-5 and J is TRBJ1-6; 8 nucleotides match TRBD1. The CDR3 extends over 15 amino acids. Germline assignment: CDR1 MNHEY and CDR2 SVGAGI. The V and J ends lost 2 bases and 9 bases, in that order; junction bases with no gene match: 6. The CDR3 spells CASSYARTGSSPLHF. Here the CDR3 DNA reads TGTGCCAGCAGTTACGCCAGGACAGGGAGTTCACCCCTCCACTTT.

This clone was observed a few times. This CDR3 is CASSPTTDTYEQYF. Written as DNA, the CDR3 is TGTGCCAGCAGCCCGACTACCGATACCTACGAGCAGTACTTC. The rearrangement joins TRBV5-6 to TRBJ2-7, with D maybe TRBD2 (5 bases). The CDR3 has 14 residues. Germline CDR1 SGHDT, CDR2 YYEEEE. V was clipped by 4 bases and J by 2 bases, with 13 bases between them.

The CDR3: CASSPVRTSGRCPPTEQYF. The CDR3 coding sequence is TGTGCCAGCAGCCCCGTTAGGACTAGCGGGAGGTGTCCCCCAACGGAGCAGTACTTC. The V and J genes are TRBV7-2 and TRBJ2-7; 14 bases fit TRBD2. V trimming: 5 bases; J trimming: 7 bases; junction bases outside the gene matches: 19. Germline V gene data show CDR1 as SGHTA and CDR2 as FQGNSA. The CDR3 covers 19 residues. Drawing the rest from reference TRBV7-2 and TRBJ2-7, the complete variable domain is GAGVSQSPSNKVTEKGKDVELRCDPISGHTALYWYRQSLGQGLEFLIYFQGNSAPDKSGLPSDRFSAERTGGSVSTLTIQRTQQEDSAVYLCASSPVRTSGRCPPTEQYFGPGTRLTVT.

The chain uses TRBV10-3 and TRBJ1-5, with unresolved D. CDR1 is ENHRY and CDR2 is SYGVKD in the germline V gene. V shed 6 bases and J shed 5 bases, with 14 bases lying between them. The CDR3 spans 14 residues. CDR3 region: CAISLEGSDQPQHF. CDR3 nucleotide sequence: TGTGCCATCAGCCTCGAAGGGAGCGATCAGCCCCAGCATTTT.

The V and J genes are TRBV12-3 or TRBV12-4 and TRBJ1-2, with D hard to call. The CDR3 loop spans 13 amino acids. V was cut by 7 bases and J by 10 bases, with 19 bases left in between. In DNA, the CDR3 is TGTGCCAGCACCCCTGGGTTGAGGCGATCCTACACCTTC. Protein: CASTPGLRRSYTF.

As DNA, the CDR3 is TGTGCCACCGAGACTAGCGGGACGACCTACGAGCAGTACTTC. It encodes CATETSGTTYEQYF. The chain uses TRBV10-3 and TRBJ2-7; 11 bases align to TRBD2. J gave up 2 bases and V 10 bases, and 7 bases lay outside the gene matches. CDR3 size: 14 residues. Germline CDR1 and CDR2: ENHRY and SYGVKD.

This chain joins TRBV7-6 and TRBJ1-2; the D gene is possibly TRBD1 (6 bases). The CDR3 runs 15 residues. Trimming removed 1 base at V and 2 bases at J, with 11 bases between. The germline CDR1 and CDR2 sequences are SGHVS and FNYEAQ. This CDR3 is CASSLGGDRNYGYTF. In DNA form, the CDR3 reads TGTGCCAGCAGCTTAGGTGGCGACAGGAACTATGGCTACACCTTC. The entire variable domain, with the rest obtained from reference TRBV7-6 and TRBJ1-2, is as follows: GAGVSQSPRYKVTKRGQDVALRCDPISGHVSLYWYRQALGQGPEFLTYFNYEAQQDKSGLPNDRFSAERPEGSISTLTIQRTEQRDSAMYRCASSLGGDRNYGYTFGSGTRLTVV.